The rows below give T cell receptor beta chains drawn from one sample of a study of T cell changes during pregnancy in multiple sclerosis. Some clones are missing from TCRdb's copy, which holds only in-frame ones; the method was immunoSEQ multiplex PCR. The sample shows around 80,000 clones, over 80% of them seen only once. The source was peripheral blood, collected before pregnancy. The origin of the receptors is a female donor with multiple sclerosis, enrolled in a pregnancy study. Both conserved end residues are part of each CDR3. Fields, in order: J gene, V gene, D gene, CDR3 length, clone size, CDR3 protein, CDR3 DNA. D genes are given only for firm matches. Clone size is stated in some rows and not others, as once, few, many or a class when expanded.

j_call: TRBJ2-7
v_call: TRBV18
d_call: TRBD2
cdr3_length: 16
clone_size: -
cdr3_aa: CASSPRLAGVGYEQYF
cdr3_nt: TGTGCCAGCTCACCGAGACTAGCGGGAGTGGGCTACGAGCAGTACTTC

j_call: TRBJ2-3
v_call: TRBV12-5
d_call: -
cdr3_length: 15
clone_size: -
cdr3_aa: CASGLSSTGTDTQYF
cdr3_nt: TGTGCTAGTGGTTTGAGTAGCACGGGCACAGATACGCAGTATTTT

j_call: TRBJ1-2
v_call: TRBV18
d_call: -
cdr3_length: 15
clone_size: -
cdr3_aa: CASSPDTTVVTGYTF
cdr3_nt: TGTGCCAGCTCACCTGACACCACAGTGGTGACGGGCTACACCTTC

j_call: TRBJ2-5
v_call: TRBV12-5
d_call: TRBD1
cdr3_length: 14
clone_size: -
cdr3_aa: CASANGDRGETQYF
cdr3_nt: TGTGCTAGTGCTAACGGGGACAGGGGGGAGACCCAGTACTTC

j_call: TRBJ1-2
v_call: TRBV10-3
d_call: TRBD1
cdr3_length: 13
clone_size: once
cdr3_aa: CATRQGANYGYTF
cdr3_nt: TGTGCCACAAGACAGGGGGCTAACTATGGCTACACCTTC

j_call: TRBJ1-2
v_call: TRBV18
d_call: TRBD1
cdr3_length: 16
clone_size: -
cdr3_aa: CASSPEAPGTGYGYTF
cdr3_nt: TGTGCCAGCTCACCAGAGGCCCCCGGGACAGGGTATGGCTACACCTTC

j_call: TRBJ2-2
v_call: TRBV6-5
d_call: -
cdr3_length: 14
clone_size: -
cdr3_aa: CASSPTLNTGELFF
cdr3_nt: TGTGCCAGCAGTCCTACGTTGAACACCGGGGAGCTGTTTTTT

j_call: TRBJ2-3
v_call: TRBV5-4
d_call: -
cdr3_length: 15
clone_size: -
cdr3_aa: CASSLGASLTDTQYF
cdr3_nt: TGTGCCAGCAGCTTGGGGGCTTCCCTCACAGATACGCAGTATTTT

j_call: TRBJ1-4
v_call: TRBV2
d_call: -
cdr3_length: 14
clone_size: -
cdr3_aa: CASNFRATNEKLFF
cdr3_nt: TGTGCCAGCAACTTTCGTGCAACTAATGAAAAACTGTTTTTT

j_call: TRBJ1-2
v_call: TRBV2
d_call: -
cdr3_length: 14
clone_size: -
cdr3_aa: CASSERILVGGYTF
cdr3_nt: TGTGCCAGCAGTGAAAGAATCCTCGTCGGTGGCTACACCTTC

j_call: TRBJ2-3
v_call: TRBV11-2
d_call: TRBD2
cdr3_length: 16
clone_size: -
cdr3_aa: CASSNRRELFTDTQYF
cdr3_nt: TGTGCCAGCAGCAACCGGCGGGAGCTTTTCACAGATACGCAGTATTTT

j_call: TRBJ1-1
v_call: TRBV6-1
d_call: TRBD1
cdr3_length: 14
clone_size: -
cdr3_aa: CASSDYRGYTEAFF
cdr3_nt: TGTGCCAGCAGTGATTACAGGGGATACACTGAAGCTTTCTTT

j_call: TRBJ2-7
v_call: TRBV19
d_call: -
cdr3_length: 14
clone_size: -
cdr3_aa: CASSIRGYSYEQYF
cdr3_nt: TGTGCCAGTAGTATTCGGGGTTACTCCTACGAGCAGTACTTC

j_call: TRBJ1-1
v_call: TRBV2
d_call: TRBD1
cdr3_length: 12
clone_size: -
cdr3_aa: CATNRGNTEAFF
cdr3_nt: TGTGCCACAAACAGGGGGAACACTGAAGCTTTCTTT

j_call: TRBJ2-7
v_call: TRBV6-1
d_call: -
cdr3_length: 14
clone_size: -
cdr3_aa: CASSERAGWGEQYF
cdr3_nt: TGTGCCAGCAGTGAACGGGCAGGGTGGGGCGAGCAGTACTTC

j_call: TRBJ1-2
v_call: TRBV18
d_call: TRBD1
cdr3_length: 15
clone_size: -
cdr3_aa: CASSPDIGQGDGYTF
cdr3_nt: TGTGCCAGCTCACCGGATATAGGACAGGGCGATGGCTACACCTTC

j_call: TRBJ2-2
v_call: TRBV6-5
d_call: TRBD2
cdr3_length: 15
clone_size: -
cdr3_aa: CASSYLGGKNGELFF
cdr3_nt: TGTGCCAGCAGTTACCTCGGGGGGAAGAACGGGGAGCTGTTTTTT

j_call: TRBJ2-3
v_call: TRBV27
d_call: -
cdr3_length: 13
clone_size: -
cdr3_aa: CASSSLSTDTQYF
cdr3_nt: TGTGCCAGCAGTTCTTTAAGCACAGATACGCAGTATTTT

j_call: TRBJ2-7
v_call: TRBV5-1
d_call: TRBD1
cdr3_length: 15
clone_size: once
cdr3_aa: CASSVTGASSYEQYF
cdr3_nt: TGCGCCAGCAGCGTGACAGGGGCGAGCTCCTACGAGCAGTACTTC

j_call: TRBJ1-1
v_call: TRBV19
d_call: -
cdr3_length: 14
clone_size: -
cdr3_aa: CASSISSTGTSAFF
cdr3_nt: TGTGCCAGTAGTATTTCATCCACAGGGACGTCAGCTTTCTTT

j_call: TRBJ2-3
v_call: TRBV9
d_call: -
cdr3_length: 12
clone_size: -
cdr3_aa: CASSGFEARPNF
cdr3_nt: TGTGCCAGCAGCGGTTTTGAGGCCCGCCCCAATTTT

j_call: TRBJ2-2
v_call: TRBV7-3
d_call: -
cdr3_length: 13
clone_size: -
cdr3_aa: CASSPFQTGELFF
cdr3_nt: TGTGCCAGCAGCCCGTTTCAGACCGGGGAGCTGTTTTTT

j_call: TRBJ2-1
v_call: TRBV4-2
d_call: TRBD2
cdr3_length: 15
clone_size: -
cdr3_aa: CASSQEWGLANEQFF
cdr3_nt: TGTGCCAGCAGCCAAGAGTGGGGACTAGCCAATGAGCAGTTCTTC

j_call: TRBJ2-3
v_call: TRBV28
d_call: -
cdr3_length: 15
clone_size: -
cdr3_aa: CASSLPNFSTDTQYF
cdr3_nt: TGTGCCAGCAGTCTCCCGAACTTTAGCACAGATACGCAGTATTTT

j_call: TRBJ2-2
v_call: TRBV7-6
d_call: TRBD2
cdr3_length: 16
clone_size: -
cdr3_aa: CASSLGTSGTTGELFF
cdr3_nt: TGTGCCAGCAGCTTAGGGACTAGCGGCACCACCGGGGAGCTGTTTTTT

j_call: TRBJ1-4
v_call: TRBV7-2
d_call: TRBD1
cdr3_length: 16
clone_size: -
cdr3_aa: CASSLAGGGSSEKLFF
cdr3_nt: TGTGCCAGCAGCTTAGCAGGGGGCGGGTCTAGCGAAAAACTGTTTTTT

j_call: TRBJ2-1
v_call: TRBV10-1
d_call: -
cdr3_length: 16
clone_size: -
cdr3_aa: CTSSPNYTGGPYEQFF
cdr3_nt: TGCACCAGCAGCCCGAACTATACCGGAGGGCCCTATGAGCAGTTCTTC

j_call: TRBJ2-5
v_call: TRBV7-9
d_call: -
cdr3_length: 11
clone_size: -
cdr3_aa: CASSSQETQYF
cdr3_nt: TGTGCCAGCAGTTCACAAGAGACCCAGTACTTC

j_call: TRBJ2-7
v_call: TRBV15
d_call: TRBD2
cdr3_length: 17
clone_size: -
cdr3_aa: CATSRDLGGRSSYEQYF
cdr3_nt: TGTGCCACCAGCAGAGATCTTGGCGGGAGGAGCTCCTACGAGCAGTACTTC

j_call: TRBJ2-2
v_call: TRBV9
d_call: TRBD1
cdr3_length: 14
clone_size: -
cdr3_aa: CASSDRGLPGELFF
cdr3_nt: TGTGCCAGCAGCGACAGGGGGCTACCCGGGGAGCTGTTTTTT

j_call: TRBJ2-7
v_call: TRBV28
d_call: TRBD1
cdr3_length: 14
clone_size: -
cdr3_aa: CASSWTGGRYEQYF
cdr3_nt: TGTGCCAGCAGTTGGACAGGGGGAAGGTACGAGCAGTACTTC

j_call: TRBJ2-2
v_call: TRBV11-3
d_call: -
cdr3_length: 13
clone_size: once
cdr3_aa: CASSLQDTGELFF
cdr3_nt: TGTGCCAGCAGCCTACAGGACACCGGGGAGCTGTTTTTT

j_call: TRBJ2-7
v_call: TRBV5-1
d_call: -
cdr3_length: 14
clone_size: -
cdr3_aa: CASSAGLDSYEQYF
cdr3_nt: TGCGCCAGCAGCGCCGGACTTGACTCCTACGAGCAGTACTTC

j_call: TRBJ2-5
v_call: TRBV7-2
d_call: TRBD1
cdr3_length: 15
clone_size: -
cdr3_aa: CASSPPRQGQETQYF
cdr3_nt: TGTGCCAGCAGCCCGCCCCGACAGGGTCAAGAGACCCAGTACTTC

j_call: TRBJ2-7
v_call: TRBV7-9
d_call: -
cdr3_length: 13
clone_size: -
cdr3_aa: CASSGDNSYEQYF
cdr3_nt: TGTGCCAGCAGCGGGGACAACTCCTACGAGCAGTACTTC

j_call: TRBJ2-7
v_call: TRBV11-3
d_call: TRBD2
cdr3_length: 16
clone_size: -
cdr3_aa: CASSLVLGGPIHEQYF
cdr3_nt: TGTGCCAGCAGCTTAGTTCTGGGAGGGCCGATCCACGAGCAGTACTTC

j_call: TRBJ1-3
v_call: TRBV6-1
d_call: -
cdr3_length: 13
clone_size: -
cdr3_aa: CGEGNGSGNTIYF
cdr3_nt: TGTGGGGAGGGAAACGGCTCTGGAAACACCATATATTTT